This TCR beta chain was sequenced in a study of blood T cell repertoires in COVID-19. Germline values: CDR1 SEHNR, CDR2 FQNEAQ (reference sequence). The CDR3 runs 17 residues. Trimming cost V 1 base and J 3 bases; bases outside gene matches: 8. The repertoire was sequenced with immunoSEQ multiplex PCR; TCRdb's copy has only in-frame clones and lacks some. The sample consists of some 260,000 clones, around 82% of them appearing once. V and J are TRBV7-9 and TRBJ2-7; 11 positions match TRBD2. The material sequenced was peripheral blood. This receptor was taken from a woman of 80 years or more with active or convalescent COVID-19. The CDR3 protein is CASSLGLAGSAFYEQYF. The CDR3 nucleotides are TGTGCCAGCAGCTTAGGACTAGCGGGATCCGCCTTCTACGAGCAGTACTTC. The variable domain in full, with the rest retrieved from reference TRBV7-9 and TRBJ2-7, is DTGVSQNPRHKITKRGQNVTFRCDPISEHNRLYWYRQTLGQGPEFLTYFQNEAQLEKSRLLSDRFSAERPKGSFSTLEIQRTEQGDSAMYLCASSLGLAGSAFYEQYFGPGTRLTVT.